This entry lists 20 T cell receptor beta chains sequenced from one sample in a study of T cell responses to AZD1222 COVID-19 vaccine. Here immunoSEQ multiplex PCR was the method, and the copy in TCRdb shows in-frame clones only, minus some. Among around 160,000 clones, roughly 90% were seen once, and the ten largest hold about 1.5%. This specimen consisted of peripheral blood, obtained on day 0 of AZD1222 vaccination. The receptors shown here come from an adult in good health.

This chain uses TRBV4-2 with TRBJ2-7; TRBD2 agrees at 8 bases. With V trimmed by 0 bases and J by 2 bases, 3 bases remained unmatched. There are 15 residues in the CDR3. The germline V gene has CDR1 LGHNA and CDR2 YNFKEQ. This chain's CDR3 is CASSQDRGGPYEQYF. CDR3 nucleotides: TGTGCCAGCAGCCAAGATCGGGGGGGCCCCTACGAGCAGTACTTC.

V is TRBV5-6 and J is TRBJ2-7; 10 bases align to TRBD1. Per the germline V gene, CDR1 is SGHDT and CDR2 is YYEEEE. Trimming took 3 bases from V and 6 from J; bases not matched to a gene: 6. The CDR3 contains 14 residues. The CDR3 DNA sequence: TGTGCCAGCAGCTGGGGACAGGGGAGTTTCGAGCAGTACTTC. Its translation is CASSWGQGSFEQYF.

The CDR3 loop reads CASSLPDTDTQYF. The CDR3 coding sequence is TGCGCCAGCAGCTTGCCCGACACAGATACGCAGTATTTT. The rearrangement uses TRBV5-1 and TRBJ2-3; D is unresolved. Germline assignment: CDR1 SGHRS and CDR2 YFSETQ. The V and J ends lost 1 base and 2 bases respectively, with 5 bases between them. The CDR3 consists of 13 residues. Using reference TRBV5-1 and TRBJ2-3 for the parts outside the CDR3, the full variable domain is KAGVTQTPRYLIKTRGQQVTLSCSPISGHRSVSWYQQTPGQGLQFLFEYFSETQRNKGNFPGRFSGRQFSNSRSEMNVSTLELGDSALYLCASSLPDTDTQYFGPGTRLTVL.

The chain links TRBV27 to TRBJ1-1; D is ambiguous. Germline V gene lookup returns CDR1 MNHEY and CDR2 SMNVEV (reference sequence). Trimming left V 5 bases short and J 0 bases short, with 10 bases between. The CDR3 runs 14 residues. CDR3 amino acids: CASSTEIMNTEAFF. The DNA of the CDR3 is TGTGCCAGCAGTACGGAGATCATGAACACTGAAGCTTTCTTT.

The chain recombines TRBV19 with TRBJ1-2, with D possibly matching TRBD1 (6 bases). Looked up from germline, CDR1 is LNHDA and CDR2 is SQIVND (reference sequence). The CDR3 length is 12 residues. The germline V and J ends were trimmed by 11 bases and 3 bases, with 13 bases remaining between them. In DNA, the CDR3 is TGTGCCGGGGGCCGGGCGGACTATGGCTACACCTTC. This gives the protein CAGGRADYGYTF.

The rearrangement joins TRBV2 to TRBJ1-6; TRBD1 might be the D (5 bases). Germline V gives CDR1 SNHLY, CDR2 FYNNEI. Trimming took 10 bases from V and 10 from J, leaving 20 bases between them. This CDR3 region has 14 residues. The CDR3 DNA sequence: TGTGCCACCCGGTCGGTAAGGGACGGATCACCCCTCCACTTT. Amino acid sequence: CATRSVRDGSPLHF. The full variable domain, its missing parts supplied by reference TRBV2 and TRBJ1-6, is EPEVTQTPSHQVTQMGQEVILRCVPISNHLYFYWYRQILGQKVEFLVSFYNNEISEKSEIFDDQFSVERPDGSNFTLKIRSTKLEDSAMYFCATRSVRDGSPLHFGNGTRLTVT.

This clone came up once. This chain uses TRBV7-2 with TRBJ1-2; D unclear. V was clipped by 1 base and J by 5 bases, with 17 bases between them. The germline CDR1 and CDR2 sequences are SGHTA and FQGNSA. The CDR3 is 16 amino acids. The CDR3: CASSLVPRADKYGYTF. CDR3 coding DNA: TGTGCCAGCAGCTTAGTCCCGCGGGCAGATAAATATGGCTACACCTTC.

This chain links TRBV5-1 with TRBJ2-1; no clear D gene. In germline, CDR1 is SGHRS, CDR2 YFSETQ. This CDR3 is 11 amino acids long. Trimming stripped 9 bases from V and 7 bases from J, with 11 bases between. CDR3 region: CATRQKNEQFF. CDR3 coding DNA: TGCGCCACCCGCCAAAAGAATGAGCAGTTCTTC.

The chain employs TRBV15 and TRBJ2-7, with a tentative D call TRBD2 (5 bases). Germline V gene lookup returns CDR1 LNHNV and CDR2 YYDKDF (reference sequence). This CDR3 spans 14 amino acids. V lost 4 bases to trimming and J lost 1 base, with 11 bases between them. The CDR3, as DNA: TGTGCCACCAGCAATCCAGGACTGTCCTACGAGCAGTACTTC. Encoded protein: CATSNPGLSYEQYF.

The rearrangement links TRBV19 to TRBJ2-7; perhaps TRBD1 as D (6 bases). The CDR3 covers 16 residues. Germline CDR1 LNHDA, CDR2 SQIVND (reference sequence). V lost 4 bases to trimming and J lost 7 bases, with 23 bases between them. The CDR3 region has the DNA TGTGCCAGTAGTACAAAAGGGACACCAGATTCGGGAGAGCAGTACTTC. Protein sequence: CASSTKGTPDSGEQYF. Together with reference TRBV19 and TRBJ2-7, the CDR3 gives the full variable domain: DGGITQSPKYLFRKEGQNVTLSCEQNLNHDAMYWYRQDPGQGLRLIYYSQIVNDFQKGDIAEGYSVSREKKESFPLTVTSAQKNPTAFYLCASSTKGTPDSGEQYFGPGTRLTVT.

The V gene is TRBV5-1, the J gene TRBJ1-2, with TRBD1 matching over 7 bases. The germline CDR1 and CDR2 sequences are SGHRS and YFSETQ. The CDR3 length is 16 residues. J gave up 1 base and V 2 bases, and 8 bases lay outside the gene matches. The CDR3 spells CASSLTGAGLNYGYTF. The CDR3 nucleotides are TGCGCCAGCAGCTTAACAGGGGCCGGTCTTAACTATGGCTACACCTTC.

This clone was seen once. The CDR3 sequence: CASSMWTSEGYTF. DNA of the CDR3: TGTGCCAGCAGCATGTGGACGTCGGAGGGCTACACCTTC. V and J are TRBV12-3 or TRBV12-4 and TRBJ1-2; D gene unclear. CDR3 length: 13 residues. Trimming removed 6 bases at V and 8 bases at J, with 16 bases between.

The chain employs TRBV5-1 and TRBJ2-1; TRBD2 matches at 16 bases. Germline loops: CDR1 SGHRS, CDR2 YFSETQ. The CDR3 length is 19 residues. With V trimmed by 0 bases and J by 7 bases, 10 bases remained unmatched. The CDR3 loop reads CASSLGGTSGRAVENEQFF. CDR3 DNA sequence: TGCGCCAGCAGCTTGGGCGGGACTAGCGGGAGGGCAGTAGAAAATGAGCAGTTCTTC. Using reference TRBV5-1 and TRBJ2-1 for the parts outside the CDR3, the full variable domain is KAGVTQTPRYLIKTRGQQVTLSCSPISGHRSVSWYQQTPGQGLQFLFEYFSETQRNKGNFPGRFSGRQFSNSRSEMNVSTLELGDSALYLCASSLGGTSGRAVENEQFFGPGTRLTVL.

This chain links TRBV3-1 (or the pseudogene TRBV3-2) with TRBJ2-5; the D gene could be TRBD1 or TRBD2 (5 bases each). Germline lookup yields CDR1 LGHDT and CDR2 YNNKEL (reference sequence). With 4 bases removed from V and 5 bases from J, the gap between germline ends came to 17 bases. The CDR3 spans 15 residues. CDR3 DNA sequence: TGTGCCAGCAGCCGCGAGTTGGGGGTCTGGGAGACCCAGTACTTC. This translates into CASSRELGVWETQYF.

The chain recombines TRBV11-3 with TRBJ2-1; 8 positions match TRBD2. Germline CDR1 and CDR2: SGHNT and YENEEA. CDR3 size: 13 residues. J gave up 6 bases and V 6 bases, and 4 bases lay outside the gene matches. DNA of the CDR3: TGTGCCAGCAGTTCCGGGACTAGCAATGAGCAGTTCTTC. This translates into CASSSGTSNEQFF.

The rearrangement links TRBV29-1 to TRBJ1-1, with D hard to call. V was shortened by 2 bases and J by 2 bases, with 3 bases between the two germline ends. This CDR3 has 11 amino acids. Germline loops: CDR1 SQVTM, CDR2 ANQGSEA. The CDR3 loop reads CSVELNTEAFF. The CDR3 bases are TGCAGCGTTGAACTAAACACTGAAGCTTTCTTT. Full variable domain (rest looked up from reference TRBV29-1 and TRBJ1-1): SAVISQKPSRDICQRGTSLTIQCQVDSQVTMMFWYRQQPGQSLTLIATANQGSEATYESGFVIDKFPISRPNLTFSTLTVSNMSPEDSSIYLCSVELNTEAFFGQGTRLTVV.

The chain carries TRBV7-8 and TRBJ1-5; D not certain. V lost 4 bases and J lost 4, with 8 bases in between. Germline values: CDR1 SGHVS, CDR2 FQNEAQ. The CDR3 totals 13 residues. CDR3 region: CASSSARNQPQHF. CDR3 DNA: TGTGCCAGCAGCTCAGCTCGGAATCAGCCCCAGCATTTT.

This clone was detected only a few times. CDR3 DNA: TGTGCCAGCAAGGGGGGTGGGCCCTACGAGCAGTACTTC. It yields the protein CASKGGGPYEQYF. V is TRBV7-2 and J is TRBJ2-7; D assignment may be TRBD1 or TRBD2 (6 bases each). The CDR3 is 13 amino acids. Germline-derived CDR1 and CDR2 are SGHTA and FQGNSA. Trimming left V 7 bases short and J 2 bases short, with 12 bases between.

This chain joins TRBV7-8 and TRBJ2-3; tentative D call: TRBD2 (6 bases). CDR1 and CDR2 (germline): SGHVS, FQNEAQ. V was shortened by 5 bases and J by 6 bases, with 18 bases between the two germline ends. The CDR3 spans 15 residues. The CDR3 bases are TGTGCCAGCAGCCTCCGGGACGGAGGGAGGGATACGCAGTATTTT. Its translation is CASSLRDGGRDTQYF.

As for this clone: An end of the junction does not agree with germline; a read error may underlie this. CDR3 loop: CASSLQAGGTYEQYF. In nucleotides, the CDR3 is TGTGCTAGCAGCTTACAAGCGGGAGGGACCTACGAGCAGTACTTC. J is TRBJ2-7 and V is TRBV7-7; 10 bases align to TRBD2. From germline, CDR1 is SSHAT and CDR2 FNYEAQ (reference sequence). The CDR3 is 15 residues long.